This T cell receptor beta chain was profiled in a study of T-cell reconstitution after alpha-beta-depleted transplantation in children. Only a few counts were recorded for this clonotype. The target antigen is unknown. Study conclusions and caveats: Expanded graft clones, several hundred of them, were reportedly the source of alpha-beta T cells about two months after transplant. After one year, T-cell counts and TCRbeta diversity mostly came from new T cells.

Trimming removed 1 base at V and 4 bases at J, with 17 bases between. CDR1 is LGHNA, CDR2 YSLEER, per germline. The length of the CDR3 is 16 residues. Unique molecular identifiers were used to barcode this TCRbeta library. One entry per CDR3 protein results from TCRdb running MiXCR on the PCR reads. Of 600,000 or so distinct CDR3 sequences listed, more than 20% were seen once; the top ten hold 12% to 15%. The source of this sequence is a boy younger than two who had a stem cell transplant for acute myeloid leukemia, so the T cells may come from the graft donor. The chain carries TRBV4-3 and TRBJ2-7; perhaps TRBD2 as D (6 bases). Sample: PBMCs, mostly from graft donor cells, taken 360 days after TCRalphabeta/CD19-depleted stem cell transplant. The DNA of the CDR3 is TGCGCCAGCAGCCAAGGGCTGGAGGGTTCTTGGTACGAGCAGTACTTC. It is translated as CASSQGLEGSWYEQYF.